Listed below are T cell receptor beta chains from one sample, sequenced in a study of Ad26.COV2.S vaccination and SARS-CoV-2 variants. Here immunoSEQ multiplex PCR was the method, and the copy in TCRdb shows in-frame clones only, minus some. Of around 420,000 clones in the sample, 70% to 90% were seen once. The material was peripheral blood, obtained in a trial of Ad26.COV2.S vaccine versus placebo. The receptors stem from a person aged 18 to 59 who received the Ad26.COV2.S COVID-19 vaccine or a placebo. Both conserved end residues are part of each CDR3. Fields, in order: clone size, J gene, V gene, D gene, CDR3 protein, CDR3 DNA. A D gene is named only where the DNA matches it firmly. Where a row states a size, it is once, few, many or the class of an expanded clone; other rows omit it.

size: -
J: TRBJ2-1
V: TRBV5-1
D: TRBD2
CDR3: CASSGTSGGFYNEQFF
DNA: TGCGCCAGCAGCGGGACTAGCGGGGGGTTTTACAATGAGCAGTTCTTC

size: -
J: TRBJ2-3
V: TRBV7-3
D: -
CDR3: CASSLIGGGNTDTQYF
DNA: TGTGCCAGCAGCTTAATCGGGGGAGGAAACACAGATACGCAGTATTTT

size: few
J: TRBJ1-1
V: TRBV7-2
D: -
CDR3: CASSLEGPTEAFF
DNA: TGTGCCAGCAGCTTAGAGGGACCCACTGAAGCTTTCTTT

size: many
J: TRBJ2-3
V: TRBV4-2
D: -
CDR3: CASSQGIVDTQYF
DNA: TGTGCCAGCAGCCAAGGGATCGTGGATACGCAGTATTTT

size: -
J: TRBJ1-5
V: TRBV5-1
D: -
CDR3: CASSLEQGGQPQHF
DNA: TGCGCCAGCAGCTTGGAACAGGGTGGGCAGCCCCAGCATTTT

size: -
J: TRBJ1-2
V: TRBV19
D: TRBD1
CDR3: CASSIEQGTFNYGYTF
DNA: TGTGCCAGTAGTATAGAACAGGGGACATTCAACTATGGCTACACCTTC

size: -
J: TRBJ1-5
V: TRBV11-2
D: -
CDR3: CASSLMGQGVQPQHF
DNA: TGTGCCAGCAGCTTAATGGGGCAGGGCGTTCAGCCCCAGCATTTT

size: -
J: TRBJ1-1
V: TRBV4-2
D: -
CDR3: CASSLAEDAEAFF
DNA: TGTGCCAGCAGCCTGGCGGAAGACGCTGAAGCTTTCTTT

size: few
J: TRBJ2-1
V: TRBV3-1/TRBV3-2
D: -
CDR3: CASSQSVGEQFF
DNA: TGTGCCAGCAGCCAATCAGTGGGTGAGCAGTTCTTC

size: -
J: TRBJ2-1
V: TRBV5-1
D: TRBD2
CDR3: CASSLVSSGGYEQFF
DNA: TGCGCCAGCAGCTTGGTTTCTAGCGGGGGTTATGAGCAGTTCTTC

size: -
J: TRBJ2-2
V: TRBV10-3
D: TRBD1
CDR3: CAISEYGTEGAGELFF
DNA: TGTGCCATCAGTGAATACGGGACAGAGGGGGCCGGGGAGCTGTTTTTT

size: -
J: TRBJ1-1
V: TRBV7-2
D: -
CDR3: CASSLAREGAEAFF
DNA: TGTGCCAGCAGCTTAGCCCGAGAGGGGGCTGAAGCTTTCTTT

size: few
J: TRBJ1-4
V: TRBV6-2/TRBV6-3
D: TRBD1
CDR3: CASSYLQVPGQGRKLFF
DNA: TGTGCCAGCAGTTACCTTCAAGTCCCGGGACAGGGGAGAAAACTGTTTTTT

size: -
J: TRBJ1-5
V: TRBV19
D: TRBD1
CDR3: CASRGQGASRNQPQHF
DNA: TGTGCCAGTAGGGGACAGGGGGCTTCAAGGAATCAGCCCCAGCATTTT

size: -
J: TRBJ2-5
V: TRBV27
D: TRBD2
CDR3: CASRTFPGRGEETQYF
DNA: TGTGCCAGCAGAACCTTCCCCGGGAGGGGAGAAGAGACCCAGTACTTC

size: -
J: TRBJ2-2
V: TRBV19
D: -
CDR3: CASSIDPPGLFANTGELFF
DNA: TGTGCCAGTAGTATAGACCCTCCCGGACTGTTCGCGAACACCGGGGAGCTGTTTTTT

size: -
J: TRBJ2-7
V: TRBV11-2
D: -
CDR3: CASSSDVTYEQYF
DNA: TGTGCCAGCAGCTCGGACGTCACCTACGAGCAGTACTTC

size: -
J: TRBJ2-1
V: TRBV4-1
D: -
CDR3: CASSQGSRGAGEQFF
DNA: TGCGCCAGCAGCCAAGGCTCGCGAGGGGCGGGTGAGCAGTTCTTC